The 3 T cell receptor beta chains in this list originate from one sample, sequenced in a study of tumor-infiltrating lymphocytes in oesophageal squamous cell carcinoma. TCRdb re-analysed the PCR reads in MiXCR, keeping a single row per CDR3 protein. The sample includes fewer than 20,000 distinct CDR3 sequences, about 51% of them seen just once. The sequenced sample was normal esophageal tissue next to the tumor. Every receptor here comes from a female donor with esophageal squamous cell carcinoma.

This clonotype showed up just a few times. The chain couples TRBV12-3 or TRBV12-4 to TRBJ2-1; weak D call: TRBD1 (5 bases). The end of the DNA is better explained by TRBJ2-7, so the J call may be wrong. The CDR3 has 14 residues. The CDR3 nucleotides are TGTGCCAGCAGTCCCAGGGTAAGGTCCTACGAGCAGTACTTC. Residues: CASSPRVRSYEQYF.

This clonotype was seen only a few times. In DNA, the CDR3 is TGTGCCAGCAGCCCCCCCCTAGCGCGGGAGACCCAGTACTTC. Its translation is CASSPPLARETQYF. V usage is TRBV7-2 and J usage is TRBJ2-5, with D possibly matching TRBD2 (6 bases). This CDR3 is 14 amino acids long. V gave up 5 bases and J gave up 5 bases, with 15 bases separating them. Germline V gene lookup returns CDR1 SGHTA and CDR2 FQGNSA.

This clonotype has more than one count but fewer than ten. The DNA of the CDR3 is TGTGCCAGCAGCTTAGATAAGGGGAGGACCCAGTACTTC. Translated, it gives CASSLDKGRTQYF. The chain uses TRBV7-8 and TRBJ2-5; D tentatively fits TRBD1 or TRBD2 (5 bases each). CDR1 is SGHVS, CDR2 FQNEAQ, per germline. Between the trimmed V and J ends, which lost 1 base and 7 bases, there was a span of 10 bases. CDR3 length equals 13 residues.